The 13 T cell receptor beta chains below come from one sample, sequenced in a study of siplizumab effects on memory and regulatory T cells. Sequencing was performed with immunoSEQ multiplex PCR; in TCRdb, only in-frame clones are kept and a portion is missing. The table has about 87,000 clones, about nine tenths seen once; the top ten hold 15%. The specimen sequenced was CD4+ T cells sorted from blood. These receptors were obtained from a human donor in good health.

This sequence joins TRBV6-6 and TRBJ2-7; tentatively, D is TRBD2 (6 bases). The CDR3 consists of 13 residues. Germline V gene data show CDR1 as MNHNY and CDR2 as SVGAGI (reference sequence). The germline V and J ends were trimmed by 4 bases and 5 bases, with 12 bases remaining between them. CDR3 in amino acids: CASSLRAGHEQYF. DNA of the CDR3: TGTGCCAGCAGTTTAAGAGCGGGCCACGAGCAGTACTTC.

The rearrangement uses TRBV5-1 and TRBJ2-5; D perhaps matches TRBD2 (6 bases). CDR3 length equals 13 residues. Trimming removed 5 bases at V and 0 bases at J, with 8 bases between. Germline values: CDR1 SGHRS, CDR2 YFSETQ. CDR3 amino acids: CASREGYQETQYF. The CDR3 nucleotides read TGCGCCAGCAGGGAGGGCTACCAAGAGACCCAGTACTTC.

This clone was seen more than once but under ten times. The genes are TRBV19 and TRBJ1-5; 7 bases fit TRBD1. The ends lost 5 bases at V and 2 bases at J; junction bases unmatched: 3. The CDR3 covers 14 residues. The germline V gene encodes CDR1 LNHDA and CDR2 SQIVND (reference sequence). DNA for the CDR3: TGTGCCAGTAGTTTTACAGGGGGCAATCAGCCCCAGCATTTT. Translation: CASSFTGGNQPQHF.

V gene TRBV19 combines with J gene TRBJ1-5; TRBD1 agrees at 7 bases. Germline V gene sequence: CDR1 LNHDA, CDR2 SQIVND (reference sequence). V lost 9 bases to trimming and J lost 5 bases; unmatched junction nucleotides: 7. This CDR3 comprises 13 residues. CDR3 protein: CASRQGRYQPQHF. The CDR3 DNA is TGTGCCAGCCGACAGGGTCGTTATCAGCCCCAGCATTTT.

This clone was observed once. This chain connects TRBV7-3 to TRBJ2-1; 8 nucleotides match TRBD2. This CDR3 spans 14 amino acids. Per the germline V gene, CDR1 is SGHTA and CDR2 is FQGTGA. V lost 7 bases, J lost 4 bases, and 6 bases stayed unmatched. The CDR3 nucleotides are TGTGCCAGCACCGTAGCGGGGACATACAATGAGCAGTTCTTC. It encodes CASTVAGTYNEQFF.

V is TRBV11-1 and J is TRBJ2-6; D is perhaps TRBD1 (6 bases). The CDR3 totals 17 residues. V was shortened by 1 base and J by 3 bases, with 13 bases between the two germline ends. Germline V gives CDR1 SGHAT, CDR2 FQDESV (reference sequence). The CDR3 DNA reads as TGTGCCAGCAGCTTAGGGACAGCCGGAAATGGGGCCAACGTCCTGACTTTC. This codes for CASSLGTAGNGANVLTF.

This clone appeared a single time. The chain combines TRBV7-9 with TRBJ2-5; D remains unclear. With the DNA end fitting TRBJ2-7 better, the J assignment may be wrong. Per germline, CDR1 SEHNR and CDR2 FQNEAQ (reference sequence). The CDR3 spans 13 residues. The CDR3 nucleotides read TGTGCCAGCAAGGGCCGATCCTCCTACGAGCAGTACTTC. Its protein product is CASKGRSSYEQYF.

The J gene is TRBJ2-1, the V gene TRBV6-5, with TRBD2 matching over 8 bases. V shed 6 bases and J 6 bases; nucleotides not matched to a gene: 10. Germline V gene data show CDR1 as MNHEY and CDR2 as SVGAGI. The CDR3 runs 15 residues. CDR3 amino acids: CASRRAGDGSNEQFF. Written as DNA, the CDR3 is TGTGCCAGCAGGAGAGCGGGAGATGGTAGCAATGAGCAGTTCTTC.

A word on this clone: Compared with germline, one end of the junction differs, possibly owing to a read error. V gene TRBV2 combines with J gene TRBJ1-4; 10 bases agree with TRBD1. The CDR3 extends over 15 amino acids. The germline CDR1 and CDR2 sequences are SNHLY and FYNNEI. The CDR3 reads CASREDRGLNEKLFF. The CDR3, as DNA: TGTGCCAGCAGGGAAGACAGGGGGCTGAATGAAAAACTGTTTTTT.

The rearrangement uses TRBV5-4 and TRBJ2-1, with 7 bases identical to TRBD2. The CDR3 length is 15 residues. The J segment lost 5 bases and the V segment lost 2 bases, leaving 7 bases of the junction unmatched. Per germline, CDR1 SGHNT and CDR2 YYREEE (reference sequence). The CDR3 region is CASSFGGRVDNEQFF. DNA for the CDR3: TGTGCCAGCAGCTTTGGGGGGAGGGTCGACAATGAGCAGTTCTTC.

J is TRBJ2-4 and V is TRBV5-1; unclear D gene. V lost 0 bases and J lost 0, with 10 bases in between. The CDR3 totals 16 residues. Germline V CDR1 and CDR2: SGHRS, YFSETQ. The CDR3 sequence is CASSLVGGLAKNIQYF. The CDR3 DNA reads TGCGCCAGCAGCTTGGTCGGTGGGCTAGCCAAAAACATTCAGTACTTC.

V usage is TRBV30 and J usage is TRBJ1-2; 7 bases map to TRBD1. The CDR3 loop spans 14 amino acids. The germline CDR1 and CDR2 sequences are GTSNPN and SVGIG (reference sequence). Trimming cost V 2 bases and J 7 bases; bases outside gene matches: 10. In DNA form, the CDR3 reads TGTGCCTGGAGTCTCGCCGACAGGGCCGGTGGCTACACCTTC. Protein product: CAWSLADRAGGYTF.

The V gene is TRBV5-1, the J gene TRBJ2-6, with TRBD1 matching 7 bases. The V gene end was trimmed by 1 base and the J gene end by 0 bases; junction bases not matched to a gene: 4. The CDR3 consists of 17 residues. Per the germline V gene, CDR1 is SGHRS and CDR2 is YFSETQ. The CDR3 region is CASSLRDSYSGANVLTF. For the CDR3, the DNA is TGCGCCAGCAGCTTGAGGGACAGCTACTCTGGGGCCAACGTCCTGACTTTC. Supplemented by reference TRBV5-1 and TRBJ2-6, the full variable domain reads KAGVTQTPRYLIKTRGQQVTLSCSPISGHRSVSWYQQTPGQGLQFLFEYFSETQRNKGNFPGRFSGRQFSNSRSEMNVSTLELGDSALYLCASSLRDSYSGANVLTFGAGSRLTVL.